Following are 21 T cell receptor beta chains from one sample sequenced in a study of blood T cell repertoires in COVID-19. The assay was immunoSEQ multiplex PCR, and TCRdb's table has in-frame clones only and misses some. The sample lists tens of thousands of clones; 70% to 90% were seen once. The sample consisted of peripheral blood. The receptors come from a man between 65 and 80 years old with acute or convalescent COVID-19.

This clone appeared once. This chain joins TRBV6-6 and TRBJ1-5; D possibly corresponds to TRBD1 (5 bases). The CDR3 runs 14 residues. CDR1 and CDR2 (germline): MNHNY, SVGAGI (reference sequence). V was trimmed by 10 bases and J by 5 bases, leaving 18 bases between them. CDR3 nucleotide sequence: TGTGCCACTAGGGAGTCGGGGGGTGATCAGCCCCAGCATTTT. Its protein product is CATRESGGDQPQHF.

V and J are TRBV7-7 and TRBJ1-4; TRBD1 matches 8 bases. V lost 5 bases to trimming and J lost 1 base; unmatched junction nucleotides: 6. This CDR3 is built from 16 residues. The germline V gene has CDR1 SSHAT and CDR2 FNYEAQ (reference sequence). In DNA, the CDR3 is TGTGCCAGCAGCCGCGGACAGGGTGGAACTAATGAAAAACTGTTTTTT. It is translated as CASSRGQGGTNEKLFF. Full variable domain (rest looked up from reference TRBV7-7 and TRBJ1-4): GAGVSQSPRYKVTKRGQDVTLRCDPISSHATLYWYQQALGQGPEFLTYFNYEAQPDKSGLPSDRFSAERPEGSISTLTIQRTEQRDSAMYRCASSRGQGGTNEKLFFGSGTQLSVL.

This chain connects TRBV5-6 to TRBJ1-1; weak D call: TRBD1 (5 bases). V was cut by 1 base and J by 3 bases, with 10 bases left in between. Looked up from germline, CDR1 is SGHDT and CDR2 is YYEEEE. The CDR3 totals 14 residues. CDR3 DNA sequence: TGTGCCAGCAGCTTGAGCCCGGGGGACACTGAAGCTTTCTTT. Translating it yields CASSLSPGDTEAFF.

The sample holds a few counts of this clone. The chain recombines TRBV27 with TRBJ2-3, with a weak D call TRBD1 (6 bases). This CDR3 comprises 14 residues. V shed 8 bases and J shed 0 bases, with 12 bases lying between them. The germline V gene has CDR1 MNHEY and CDR2 SMNVEV (reference sequence). In DNA, the CDR3 is TGTGCCAGCGCAATGACAGGTAGCACAGATACGCAGTATTTT. This sequence encodes CASAMTGSTDTQYF.

J is TRBJ1-6 and V is TRBV11-2; D unclear. Germline V CDR1 and CDR2: SGHAT, FQNNGV. CDR3 length equals 14 residues. With 0 bases removed from V and 8 bases from J, the gap between germline ends came to 8 bases. In DNA form, the CDR3 reads TGTGCCAGCAGCTTAGAGGGCACTTATTCACCCCTCCACTTT. Encoded protein: CASSLEGTYSPLHF.

This clone was picked up one time. The sample contains more than one DNA sequence encoding this CDR3. The J gene is TRBJ1-5, the V gene TRBV6-2 or TRBV6-3, with D maybe TRBD1 (6 bases). The CDR3 runs 13 residues. CDR1 is MNHEY and CDR2 is SVGEGT in the germline V gene. Trimming pared 2 bases from V and 9 bases from J, leaving 11 bases between. The CDR3 here is CASSYRGSGPQHF. The CDR3 nucleotides read TGTGCCAGCAGTTACAGGGGGTCGGGGCCCCAGCATTTT.

The chain links TRBV7-9 to TRBJ1-3; 8 nucleotides align to TRBD1. Germline assignment: CDR1 SEHNR and CDR2 FQNEAQ (reference sequence). The CDR3 has 15 amino acids. The V segment lost 1 base and the J segment 7 bases; nucleotides outside the gene matches: 6. The CDR3 DNA reads TGTGCCAGCAGCTTAGGACAGGGGACGGGGAACACCATATATTTT. Its translation: CASSLGQGTGNTIYF.

The chain joins TRBV18 to TRBJ1-4; D call uncertain. In germline, CDR1 is KGHSH, CDR2 LQKENI. The CDR3 consists of 15 residues. Trimming removed 0 bases at V and 7 bases at J, with 12 bases between. CDR3 amino acids: CASSPPNESGEKLFF. Written as DNA, the CDR3 is TGTGCCAGCTCACCACCTAATGAGTCGGGTGAAAAACTGTTTTTT.

The V call is TRBV28, the J call TRBJ1-1; perhaps TRBD1 as D (6 bases). The germline gives CDR1 MDHEN, CDR2 SYDVKM. The V end lost 3 bases, the J end lost 0 bases, and 11 bases lay between the germline ends. CDR3 length equals 15 residues. DNA of the CDR3: TGTGCCAGCAGTTTGACAGGACCCTTGAACACTGAAGCTTTCTTT. Its translation: CASSLTGPLNTEAFF.

The chain links TRBV3-1 (or the pseudogene TRBV3-2) to TRBJ2-2; the match to TRBD1 covers 9 bases. The CDR3 totals 23 residues. Germline values: CDR1 LGHDT, CDR2 YNNKEL (reference sequence). V was pared by 1 base and J by 6 bases, with 27 bases of the junction left unmatched. The CDR3 is CASSQVAEDRGVYVPAYAGELFF. The CDR3, as DNA: TGTGCCAGCAGCCAAGTCGCGGAGGACAGGGGCGTTTATGTCCCGGCTTATGCCGGGGAGCTGTTTTTT.

For this clone: Other DNA sequences of this sample code for an identical CDR3. The gene calls are TRBV7-9 and TRBJ1-3; D perhaps matches TRBD1 (6 bases). V gave up 1 base and J gave up 0 bases, with 10 bases separating them. Germline V gene lookup returns CDR1 SEHNR and CDR2 FQNEAQ (reference sequence). The CDR3 totals 16 residues. CDR3 DNA sequence: TGTGCCAGCAGCTTAGGGACAGTCAGCTCTGGAAACACCATATATTTT. This gives the protein CASSLGTVSSGNTIYF.

V gene TRBV9 combines with J gene TRBJ2-3, with no clear D. The V gene lost 0 bases and the J gene lost 2 bases, with 10 bases spanning the gap. The germline gives CDR1 SGDLS, CDR2 YYNGEE. This CDR3 spans 15 amino acids. The chain's CDR3 is CASSVGVLYTDTQYF. The CDR3 DNA follows: TGTGCCAGCAGCGTAGGAGTCCTCTACACAGATACGCAGTATTTT.

As regards this clone: Sequence at one end of the junction differs from germline and may be a read error. The chain combines TRBV11-2 with TRBJ1-2; D gene unclear. Per germline, CDR1 SGHAT and CDR2 FQNNGV. The CDR3 is 13 amino acids. The CDR3 is CASSLVENYGHTF. Here the CDR3 DNA reads TGTGCCAGCAGCTTAGTCGAGAACTATGGCCACACCTTC.

The genes are TRBV19 and TRBJ1-5; D is possibly TRBD1 (5 bases). Trimming cost V 10 bases and J 6 bases, with 25 bases left between them. The CDR3 covers 16 residues. Germline loops: CDR1 LNHDA, CDR2 SQIVND (reference sequence). The CDR3 loop reads CATRDSVTISSQPQHF. The CDR3 DNA follows: TGTGCCACTAGAGACAGTGTCACAATATCTAGTCAGCCCCAGCATTTT.

The sample holds a few counts of this clone. The V gene is TRBV9, the J gene TRBJ1-6; D might be TRBD1 (6 bases). The V gene lost 4 bases and the J gene lost 0 bases, with 8 bases spanning the gap. This CDR3 comprises 15 residues. Germline lookup yields CDR1 SGDLS and CDR2 YYNGEE. Written as DNA, the CDR3 is TGTGCCAGCAGCCGAGGGGGCTCCTATAATTCACCCCTCCACTTT. Amino acid sequence: CASSRGGSYNSPLHF.

This clone came up a few times. CDR3 sequence (DNA): TGTGCCAGCTCACCACCGGCGCTAGCGGGTGGAGAGACCCAGTACTTC. It yields the protein CASSPPALAGGETQYF. V is TRBV18 and J is TRBJ2-5; 8 bases are shared with TRBD2. The length of the CDR3 is 16 residues. With V trimmed by 0 bases and J by 4 bases, 7 bases remained unmatched. Germline V gene lookup returns CDR1 KGHSH and CDR2 LQKENI.

This rearrangement joins TRBV12-5 to TRBJ2-7, with 7 bases identical to TRBD1. V shed 5 bases and J 2 bases; nucleotides not matched to a gene: 9. CDR1 and CDR2 (germline): LGHNT, FRNRAP. This CDR3 has 15 residues. CDR3 bases: TGTGCTAGTGGTCCGGCGGACAGGTTTACCTACGAGCAGTACTTC. It translates to CASGPADRFTYEQYF.

V usage is TRBV5-1 and J usage is TRBJ2-5, with 7 bases aligning to TRBD1. Germline V gene data show CDR1 as SGHRS and CDR2 as YFSETQ. The CDR3 runs to 14 residues. Trimming removed 2 bases from V and 4 bases from J; junction bases left unmatched: 5. The DNA for the CDR3 is TGCGCCAGCAGCTTCGACAGGGAGTTAGAGACCCAGTACTTC. This sequence encodes CASSFDRELETQYF.

V gene TRBV5-1 combines with J gene TRBJ1-2, with a weak D call TRBD1 (5 bases). CDR1 and CDR2 (germline): SGHRS, YFSETQ. The CDR3 is 13 amino acids. Between the trimmed V and J ends, which lost 5 bases and 8 bases, there was a span of 16 bases. CDR3 coding DNA: TGCGCCAGCAGTCCCATTGGGGCGGGGGGCTACACCTTC. Translating it yields CASSPIGAGGYTF.

The rearrangement links TRBV4-2 to TRBJ2-7; 11 bases are a match to TRBD2. J gave up 7 bases and V 6 bases, and 5 bases lay outside the gene matches. The germline CDR1 and CDR2 sequences are LGHNA and YNFKEQ. The length of the CDR3 is 13 residues. CDR3 loop: CASSPTSGEEQYF. The CDR3 DNA reads TGTGCCAGCAGTCCGACTAGCGGGGAAGAGCAGTACTTC.

The chain links TRBV13 to TRBJ2-1; a weak D match, TRBD2 (5 bases). CDR3 length: 16 residues. Between the trimmed V and J ends, which lost 2 bases and 0 bases, there was a span of 11 bases. Germline V CDR1 and CDR2: PRHDT, FYEKMQ (reference sequence). CDR3 DNA sequence: TGTGCCAGCAGCTTATGGAAAGGGAGCTCCTACAATGAGCAGTTCTTC. Translation gives CASSLWKGSSYNEQFF.